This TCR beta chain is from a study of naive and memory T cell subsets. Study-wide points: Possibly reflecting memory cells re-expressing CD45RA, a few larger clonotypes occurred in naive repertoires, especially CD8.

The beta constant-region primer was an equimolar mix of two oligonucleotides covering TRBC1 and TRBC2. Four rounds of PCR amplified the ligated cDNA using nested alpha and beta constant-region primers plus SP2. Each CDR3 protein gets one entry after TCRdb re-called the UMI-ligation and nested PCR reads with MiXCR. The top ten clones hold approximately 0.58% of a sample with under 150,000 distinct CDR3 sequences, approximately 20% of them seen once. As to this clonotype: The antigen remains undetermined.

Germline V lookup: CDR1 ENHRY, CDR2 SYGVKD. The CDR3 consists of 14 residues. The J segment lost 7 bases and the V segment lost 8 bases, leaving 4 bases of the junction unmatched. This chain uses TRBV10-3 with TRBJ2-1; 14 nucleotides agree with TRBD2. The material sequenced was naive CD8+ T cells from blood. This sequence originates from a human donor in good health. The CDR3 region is CAILRTSGRNEQFF. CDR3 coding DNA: TGTGCCATCCTGAGGACTAGCGGGAGGAATGAGCAGTTCTTC.